Following are 22 T cell receptor beta chains from one sample sequenced in a study of blood T cell repertoires in COVID-19. Using immunoSEQ multiplex PCR, the repertoire was profiled, and TCRdb retains in-frame clones only, with some absent. In the table there are around 180,000 clones, about 91% of which are singletons. The sequencing input was peripheral blood. Receptor source: a woman aged 30 to 39 with acute or convalescent COVID-19.

Remarks on this clone: Compared with germline, one end of the junction differs, possibly owing to a read error. The chain joins TRBV28 to TRBJ2-7; 8 bases map to TRBD1. Germline CDR1 is MDHEN and CDR2 is SYDVKM. This CDR3 region has 12 residues. The chain's CDR3 is CASSFSDREHDF. The CDR3 DNA reads TGTGCCAGCAGTTTTTCGGACAGGGAACACGACTTC.

This clone was found a few times. The chain carries TRBV10-2 and TRBJ2-7; 11 nucleotides line up with TRBD1. Germline CDR1 reads WSHSY; CDR2 reads SAAADI. V was clipped by 11 bases and J by 2 bases; unmatched bases: 17. This CDR3 comprises 17 residues. The CDR3 reads CAEGRDRGIRRPYEQYF. The CDR3 DNA sequence: TGCGCCGAGGGCCGGGACAGGGGGATTCGACGTCCCTACGAGCAGTACTTC.

The J gene is TRBJ1-3, the V gene TRBV6-5, with D unresolved. Germline lookup yields CDR1 MNHEY and CDR2 SVGAGI. This CDR3 contains 12 residues. V was cut by 5 bases and J by 0 bases, with 2 bases left in between. The CDR3: CASSLSGNTIYF. In DNA form, the CDR3 reads TGTGCCAGCAGTCTCTCTGGAAACACCATATATTTT.

V gene TRBV5-1 combines with J gene TRBJ1-2; no definite D call. Germline V gene data show CDR1 as SGHRS and CDR2 as YFSETQ. Trimming pared 4 bases from V and 3 bases from J, leaving 10 bases between. This CDR3 is built from 13 residues. The CDR3 loop is CASSQQWDYGYTF. In DNA, the CDR3 is TGCGCCAGCAGCCAACAGTGGGACTATGGCTACACCTTC.

V is TRBV5-3 and J is TRBJ2-7; TRBD1 aligns across 7 bases. TRBV5-3 is designated an ORF whose function remains uncertain. The CDR3 covers 16 residues. Germline trimming cut 8 bases from V and 0 bases from J; bases unmatched to any gene: 14. The CDR3 protein is CASQIGDSTHSYEQYF. CDR3 DNA: TGTGCCAGTCAAATCGGGGACAGCACTCACTCCTACGAGCAGTACTTC.

V and J are TRBV6-5 and TRBJ2-7; the D is unclear. Looked up from germline, CDR1 is MNHEY and CDR2 is SVGAGI. The CDR3 loop spans 13 amino acids. V lost 7 bases, J lost 2 bases, and 12 bases lay in between. Here the CDR3 DNA reads TGTGCCAGCAACATGGCCCGTCCCTACGAGCAGTACTTC. It is translated as CASNMARPYEQYF.

The chain joins TRBV11-2 to TRBJ1-1; the match to TRBD1 covers 8 bases. CDR1 is SGHAT, CDR2 FQNNGV, per germline. The CDR3 length is 14 residues. The J segment lost 4 bases and the V segment lost 2 bases, leaving 3 bases of the junction unmatched. CDR3 nucleotide sequence: TGTGCCAGCAGCTTAAATACAGGGGGCACTGAAGCTTTCTTT. This translates into CASSLNTGGTEAFF.

This chain connects TRBV11-2 to TRBJ2-5; 12 bases agree with TRBD1. CDR1 and CDR2 from the germline V gene are SGHAT and FQNNGV. This CDR3 is built from 17 residues. With 1 base clipped from V and 5 bases from J, the junction kept 8 bases outside the gene matches. The CDR3 loop is CASSLVFLGQGAETQYF. The CDR3 DNA follows: TGTGCCAGCAGCTTAGTCTTTCTGGGACAGGGGGCCGAGACCCAGTACTTC.

The V gene is TRBV12-3 or TRBV12-4, the J gene TRBJ1-1, with D possibly being TRBD1 (5 bases). The CDR3 length is 13 residues. With 11 bases removed from V and 0 bases from J, the gap between germline ends came to 13 bases. The CDR3 here is CACSGLLNTEAFF. CDR3 in DNA: TGTGCCTGTTCAGGGTTGCTGAACACTGAAGCTTTCTTT.

J is TRBJ2-1 and V is TRBV3-1 (or the pseudogene TRBV3-2); TRBD2 is a possible D gene (5 bases). The germline V gene has CDR1 LGHDT and CDR2 YNNKEL (reference sequence). Trimming shortened V by 3 bases and J by 13 bases, and 19 bases separated the two germline ends. CDR3 length equals 14 residues. The CDR3 here is CASSQDSDRHAQFF. The CDR3 bases are TGTGCCAGCAGCCAGGACTCTGATCGCCATGCCCAGTTCTTC.

The V gene is TRBV19, the J gene TRBJ1-2, with no clear D. Trimming stripped 11 bases from V and 2 bases from J, with 9 bases between. From germline, CDR1 is LNHDA and CDR2 SQIVND (reference sequence). There are 11 residues in the CDR3. CDR3 protein: CAGRSNYGYTF. The CDR3 DNA is TGTGCCGGGAGATCGAACTATGGCTACACCTTC.

CDR3 in DNA: TGCGCCAGCAGCTTGTTCCAGGGGGCCACCACTGAAGCTTTCTTT. Translating gives CASSLFQGATTEAFF. The chain uses TRBV5-1 and TRBJ1-1; 8 bases are a match to TRBD1. This CDR3 has 15 amino acids. The J segment lost 4 bases and the V segment lost 1 base, leaving 6 bases of the junction unmatched. CDR1 is SGHRS, CDR2 YFSETQ, per germline. Complete variable domain (other parts from reference TRBV5-1 and TRBJ1-1): KAGVTQTPRYLIKTRGQQVTLSCSPISGHRSVSWYQQTPGQGLQFLFEYFSETQRNKGNFPGRFSGRQFSNSRSEMNVSTLELGDSALYLCASSLFQGATTEAFFGQGTRLTVV.

The chain uses TRBV12-3 or TRBV12-4 and TRBJ1-1, with 8 bases matching TRBD1. The CDR3 runs to 12 residues. The junction had 2 bases not matched to a gene; V was cut back by 3 bases and J by 8 bases. In DNA, the CDR3 is TGTGCCAGCAGTTTGAACAGGGGGGAAGCTTTCTTT. Translating it yields CASSLNRGEAFF.

V and J are TRBV7-9 and TRBJ2-5; perhaps TRBD2 as D (6 bases). The germline CDR1 and CDR2 sequences are SEHNR and FQNEAQ (reference sequence). V gave up 5 bases and J gave up 7 bases, with 11 bases separating them. This CDR3 has 12 amino acids. The CDR3 loop is CASSPTSLTQYF. Here the CDR3 DNA reads TGTGCCAGCAGCCCGACTAGTCTGACCCAGTACTTC.

The chain uses TRBV6-1 and TRBJ2-7; D gene unclear. V dropped 1 base and J dropped 6 bases, with 10 bases sitting between them. Germline CDR1 reads MNHNS; CDR2 reads SASEGT. The CDR3 runs to 13 residues. DNA of the CDR3: TGTGCCAGCAGTGAAGTGATTACGGGCGAGCAGTACTTC. It specifies CASSEVITGEQYF.

J is TRBJ1-5 and V is TRBV12-3 or TRBV12-4; D is unclear. V lost 7 bases and J lost 4, with 11 bases in between. CDR3 size: 13 residues. The CDR3 DNA follows: TGTGCCAGCACCCTGGACTGGAATCAGCCCCAGCATTTT. Its translation: CASTLDWNQPQHF.

The CDR3 DNA sequence: TGTGCCAGCACCGTCACTGGGCACTATCAGCCCCAGCATTTT. Translating it yields CASTVTGHYQPQHF. The chain has TRBV28 and TRBJ1-5; D unclear. Trimming stripped 7 bases from V and 5 bases from J, with 15 bases between. Per the germline V gene, CDR1 is MDHEN and CDR2 is SYDVKM. The CDR3 has 14 amino acids. Full variable domain (missing parts from reference TRBV28 and TRBJ1-5): DVKVTQSSRYLVKRTGEKVFLECVQDMDHENMFWYRQDPGLGLRLIYFSYDVKMKEKGDIPEGYSVSREKKERFSLILESASTNQTSMYLCASTVTGHYQPQHFGDGTRLSIL.

The chain links TRBV5-1 to TRBJ2-3; 9 bases line up with TRBD2. From germline, CDR1 is SGHRS and CDR2 YFSETQ. CDR3 length equals 17 residues. After removal of 0 bases from V and 4 bases from J, the junction contained 9 bases not matched to a gene. The CDR3 here is CASSLEVSAGGSDTQYF. CDR3 coding DNA: TGCGCCAGCAGCTTGGAGGTGTCGGCGGGAGGGTCAGATACGCAGTATTTT.

Here the CDR3 DNA reads TGTGCCAGCAGTGACTCGGACAGGGGATCCGGCTACACCTTC. Its protein product is CASSDSDRGSGYTF. This chain joins TRBV6-4 and TRBJ1-2; 9 bases align to TRBD1. V was clipped by 0 bases and J by 8 bases; unmatched bases: 4. CDR1 MRHNA and CDR2 SNTAGT come from the germline V gene. The CDR3 covers 14 residues.

This clone appeared once. The chain is built from TRBV9 and TRBJ2-2, with TRBD2 matching 8 bases. CDR1 and CDR2 from the germline V gene are SGDLS and YYNGEE. The CDR3 length is 18 residues. V lost 0 bases, J lost 5 bases, and 12 bases stayed unmatched. CDR3 sequence: CASSVVGRATTGTGELFF. In DNA, the CDR3 is TGTGCCAGCAGCGTAGTCGGGAGGGCCACTACGGGTACCGGGGAGCTGTTTTTT.

This chain connects TRBV5-6 to TRBJ1-6, with 9 bases that match TRBD1. The CDR3 length is 14 residues. CDR1 SGHDT and CDR2 YYEEEE come from the germline V gene. CDR3 loop: CANTGGIYNSPLHF. Here the CDR3 DNA reads TGTGCTAACACAGGGGGCATCTATAATTCACCCCTCCACTTT. Full variable domain (outside the CDR3, taken from reference TRBV5-6 and TRBJ1-6): DAGVTQSPTHLIKTRGQQVTLRCSPKSGHDTVSWYQQALGQGPQFIFQYYEEEERQRGNFPDRFSGHQFPNYSSELNVNALLLGDSALYLCANTGGIYNSPLHFGNGTRLTVT.

V usage is TRBV29-1 and J usage is TRBJ2-7; TRBD2 matches 10 bases. This CDR3 comprises 14 residues. Germline V gene data show CDR1 as SQVTM and CDR2 as ANQGSEA. The junction had 10 bases not matched to a gene; V was cut back by 4 bases and J by 7 bases. In nucleotides, the CDR3 is TGCAGCGTTGCGTGGACTAGCGGACCAGGGGAGCAGTACTTC. Translating gives CSVAWTSGPGEQYF.